The rows below give T cell receptor beta chains drawn from one sample of a study of T cell responses to AZD1222 COVID-19 vaccine. Assay used: immunoSEQ multiplex PCR; TCRdb lists only in-frame clones, some missing. The top ten hold 2.9% of the sample, which has about 140,000 clones, roughly 90% seen once. The specimen was peripheral blood, collected on day 0 of AZD1222 vaccination. All receptors come from an adult in good health. CDR3s include the opening cysteine and the closing phenylalanine or tryptophan. D genes are given only for firm matches. The listing skips clone size in some rows; elsewhere it reads once, few, many or a size class.

TRBV4-3	TRBJ2-3	.	TRBD2	CASSLGGSGSNTQYF
TRBV4-1	TRBJ2-1	.	.	CASREDGTYNEQFF
TRBV30	TRBJ1-1	.	TRBD1	CAWRKPGQSTEAFF
TRBV25-1	TRBJ1-6	once	.	CASSEWGGASPLHF
TRBV4-2	TRBJ2-2	.	.	CASSHSGRNTGELFF
TRBV27	TRBJ1-5	.	.	CASSRRGYSNQPQHF
TRBV5-4	TRBJ1-1	.	.	CASPPPFF
TRBV18	TRBJ2-6	.	.	CASSVVQGSGANVLTF
TRBV19	TRBJ1-3	.	TRBD1	CASRRQGDGNTIYF
TRBV5-1	TRBJ2-5	.	TRBD2	CASSLGASGITETQYF